The TCR beta chain under discussion was sequenced for a study of long-term antiretroviral therapy in people with HIV. General study results and limits: Dominance of pre-ART expanded clones persisted, fluctuating and often declining after ART. CDR3 length ranges were narrower in HIV repertoires than in controls.

Researchers ran immunoSEQ v3.0 at survey level. Sequencing was performed with immunoSEQ multiplex PCR; in TCRdb, only in-frame clones are kept and a portion is missing. Counted here are roughly 12,000 clones, more than 80% occurring once; the ten biggest clones make up roughly 15%. About this clone: The antigen remains unidentified.

This CDR3 has 16 residues. Germline CDR1 is LNHDA and CDR2 is SQIVND (reference sequence). Trimming pared 4 bases from V and 8 bases from J, leaving 20 bases between. The chain has TRBV19 and TRBJ1-4; D may be TRBD1 (5 bases). The clonotype originates from a man aged 40-55 years with HIV. The sequencing used unsorted PBMCs, collected 3.4 years after starting antiretroviral therapy. For the CDR3, the DNA is TGTGCCAGTAGTACGAGGGGATCCAACGTGTTCGAAAAACTGTTTTTT. This sequence encodes CASSTRGSNVFEKLFF.